The 30 T cell receptor beta chains below come from one sample, sequenced in a study of monozygotic twins with inflammatory bowel disease. TCRdb reprocessed the 5' RACE reads, with one entry per CDR3 protein and no DNA. Recorded for this sample: hundreds of thousands of distinct CDR3 sequences. Input material: blood. Receptor source: a human donor with ulcerative colitis or Crohn's disease, or a healthy co-twin of an affected twin (not recorded which).

The chain recombines TRBV7-2 with TRBJ1-1; with no DNA, the TCRdb D assignment of TRBD1 cannot be verified. The CDR3 runs 14 residues. Germline CDR1 and CDR2: SGHTA and FQGNSA. The CDR3 loop is CASSFRRGRTEAFF.

J is TRBJ2-3 and V is TRBV6-5; lacking DNA, the TRBD1 call made by TCRdb goes unchecked. CDR3 length: 17 amino acids. Germline V gives CDR1 MNHEY, CDR2 SVGAGI. The CDR3 sequence is CASSYSIWTGGTDTQYF.

The genes are TRBV21-1 and TRBJ2-2; TCRdb picks TRBD1, but there is no DNA to check that call. TRBV21-1 is reported as a pseudogene. The CDR3 loop spans 17 amino acids. CDR3 loop: CASSKGRDRWNTGELFF.

V and J are TRBV15 and TRBJ2-1; TCRdb outputs TRBD2, but without DNA this stays unchecked. Looked up from germline, CDR1 is LNHNV and CDR2 is YYDKDF (reference sequence). CDR3 size: 17 residues. The CDR3 loop is CATSRDSTSGSSNEQFF.

The V call is TRBV24-1, the J call TRBJ2-1; TCRdb names TRBD2, which stays unverified in the absence of DNA. Germline-derived CDR1 and CDR2 are KGHDR and SFDVKD. The CDR3 is 18 amino acids. This chain's CDR3 is CATSDPTGTSIGYNEQFF.

The chain couples TRBV6-2 or TRBV6-3 to TRBJ1-1. This CDR3 spans 13 amino acids. The germline CDR1 and CDR2 sequences are MNHEY and SVGEGT. The CDR3 sequence is CASRTTVNTEAFF.

The V gene is TRBV20-1, the J gene TRBJ2-3; TCRdb picks TRBD2, but there is no DNA to check that call. Germline V gives CDR1 DFQATT, CDR2 SNEGSKA (reference sequence). The CDR3 loop spans 16 amino acids. This CDR3 reads CSARIRAILFTDTQYF.

This rearrangement joins TRBV7-8 to TRBJ2-7; the TRBD2 assignment by TCRdb is unverifiable without DNA. CDR1 and CDR2 from the germline V gene are SGHVS and FQNEAQ. This CDR3 region has 15 residues. The CDR3 reads CASSPPGTSTPEQYF.

The chain employs TRBV7-2 and TRBJ2-5; absent DNA, TCRdb's TRBD1 call cannot be checked. The CDR3 extends over 14 amino acids. The germline V gene encodes CDR1 SGHTA and CDR2 FQGNSA. The CDR3 sequence: CASSSLGGGETQYF.

The chain employs TRBV20-1 and TRBJ2-1. This CDR3 contains 13 residues. Germline V gene lookup returns CDR1 DFQATT and CDR2 SNEGSKA (reference sequence). This CDR3 is CSTRKQLGNEQFF.

V is TRBV25-1 and J is TRBJ1-3. CDR3 length: 15 amino acids. Looked up from germline, CDR1 is MGHDK and CDR2 is SYGVNS. CDR3 in amino acids: CASSEVAGLGNTIYF.

The rearrangement joins TRBV6-2 or TRBV6-3 to TRBJ1-5. Per the germline V gene, CDR1 is MNHEY and CDR2 is SVGEGT. The CDR3 spans 15 residues. CDR3 amino acids: CASSYTAGLGQPQHF.

The rearrangement joins TRBV29-1 to TRBJ2-3; as DNA is missing, the TRBD1 call by TCRdb cannot be tested. The length of the CDR3 is 13 residues. Per the germline V gene, CDR1 is SQVTM and CDR2 is ANQGSEA. CDR3 loop: CSMRGQGSDTQYF.

This chain links TRBV6-5 with TRBJ2-5; the TCRdb call, TRBD1, lacks DNA for checking. CDR1 is MNHEY and CDR2 is SVGAGI in the germline V gene. The CDR3 extends over 16 amino acids. The CDR3 sequence: CASSYVAGGARETQYF.

The chain couples TRBV20-1 to TRBJ2-5; the D gene TCRdb calls, TRBD2, cannot be checked with no DNA. CDR1 and CDR2 from the germline V gene are DFQATT and SNEGSKA (reference sequence). This CDR3 comprises 16 residues. The CDR3 sequence is CSATGLAGALQETQYF.

This rearrangement joins TRBV24-1 to TRBJ2-7; with no DNA, the TCRdb D assignment of TRBD1 cannot be verified. CDR1 KGHDR and CDR2 SFDVKD come from the germline V gene. The CDR3 spans 13 residues. The CDR3 region is CAILRDSPYEQYF.

The rearrangement links TRBV28 to TRBJ2-2; TCRdb lists TRBD1, though no DNA is available to test this call. The CDR3 contains 13 residues. Germline assignment: CDR1 MDHEN and CDR2 SYDVKM. The CDR3 loop is CATTTGVGGELFF.

V is TRBV24-1 and J is TRBJ2-1; checking the TCRdb D call of TRBD2 is not possible without DNA. The CDR3 covers 19 residues. Germline CDR1 KGHDR, CDR2 SFDVKD. The chain's CDR3 is CATSDSRRLAGTSYNEQFF.

The chain links TRBV7-9 to TRBJ2-2; TCRdb's D gene call, TRBD1, goes unchecked for lack of DNA. CDR1 is SEHNR and CDR2 is FQNEAQ in the germline V gene (reference sequence). There are 14 residues in the CDR3. The CDR3 protein is CAIRPGLGTGELFF.

V usage is TRBV29-1 and J usage is TRBJ1-1; as DNA is missing, the TRBD1 call by TCRdb cannot be tested. This CDR3 comprises 13 residues. The germline V gene encodes CDR1 SQVTM and CDR2 ANQGSEA. CDR3: CSATSGPNTEAFF.

The chain recombines TRBV27 with TRBJ2-2; the D call from TCRdb, TRBD1, cannot be confirmed without DNA. This CDR3 has 13 residues. The germline CDR1 and CDR2 sequences are MNHEY and SMNVEV (reference sequence). CDR3 sequence: CASSLLGARELFF.

The chain couples TRBV27 to TRBJ2-3. This CDR3 comprises 14 residues. The germline V gene encodes CDR1 MNHEY and CDR2 SMNVEV (reference sequence). The CDR3 is CASSLSRSTDTQYF.

The chain employs TRBV18 and TRBJ2-2. Germline CDR1 KGHSH, CDR2 LQKENI. The CDR3 contains 16 residues. The CDR3 loop is CASSPLTAVNTGELFF. The whole variable domain, filled in from reference TRBV18 and TRBJ2-2, reads NAGVMQNPRHLVRRRGQEARLRCSPMKGHSHVYWYRQLPEEGLKFMVYLQKENIIDESGMPKERFSAEFPKEGPSILRIQQVVRGDSAAYFCASSPLTAVNTGELFFGEGSRLTVL.

The V and J genes are TRBV9 and TRBJ1-6; the TCRdb D gene call, TRBD1, has no DNA to confirm it. This CDR3 comprises 12 residues. Looked up from germline, CDR1 is SGDLS and CDR2 is YYNGEE. CDR3: CARTVEDSPLHF.

The chain has TRBV20-1 and TRBJ1-1. Germline CDR1 and CDR2: DFQATT and SNEGSKA (reference sequence). The CDR3 spans 14 residues. CDR3 region: CSARETLTNTEAFF.

The chain couples TRBV7-3 to TRBJ2-1. Germline V gives CDR1 SGHTA, CDR2 FQGTGA. The length of the CDR3 is 12 residues. CDR3 region: CASSLTLREQFF.

The chain combines TRBV20-1 with TRBJ2-7; the D gene TCRdb calls, TRBD1, cannot be checked with no DNA. Germline V gene sequence: CDR1 DFQATT, CDR2 SNEGSKA (reference sequence). This CDR3 contains 13 residues. The CDR3 protein is CSSAGTPSYEQYF.

The chain recombines TRBV23-1 with TRBJ2-2; TCRdb names TRBD1, which stays unverified in the absence of DNA. TRBV23-1 falls under the ORF class, with uncertain function. This CDR3 has 19 amino acids. CDR3 region: CASSPTSGTGKGATGELFF.

The rearrangement joins TRBV20-1 to TRBJ2-3; TCRdb lists TRBD1, though no DNA is available to test this call. Germline V gives CDR1 DFQATT, CDR2 SNEGSKA (reference sequence). CDR3 size: 15 residues. The CDR3: CSARDGGERTDTQYF.

This sequence joins TRBV7-9 and TRBJ2-7; as DNA is missing, the TRBD1 call by TCRdb cannot be tested. The CDR3 has 15 amino acids. Germline CDR1 reads SEHNR; CDR2 reads FQNEAQ (reference sequence). CDR3 sequence reads: CASSLSPSISYEQYF.